This T cell receptor beta chain was captured by sequencing in a study of identical twins' blood T cells. TCRdb independently ran MiXCR on the 5' RACE reads; one entry per CDR3 protein. This table has roughly 340,000 distinct CDR3 sequences, over 25% appearing once. The V and J ends lost 6 bases and 5 bases, in that order; junction bases with no gene match: 10. The CDR3 consists of 14 residues. The sequenced material came from PBMCs. The gene calls are TRBV12-3 or TRBV12-4 and TRBJ2-7; 7 bases align to TRBD1. The TCR comes from a woman between 18 and 50 years old in good health. CDR3 in DNA: TGTGCCAGCAGCTTCCGACAGGGCACCCACGAGCAGTACTTC. It codes for CASSFRQGTHEQYF.